Presented here are 15 T cell receptor beta chains from one specimen sequenced in a study of radiation and T cells in renal cell carcinoma. Stated time point: baseline pretreatment blood. The sample's treatment: 15 Gy SBRT to primary tumor, nephrectomy 4 weeks later. Libraries were prepared by immunoSEQ multiplex PCR; TCRdb keeps only in-frame clonotypes and omits some of them. Among approximately 120,000 clones listed, around 80% were seen once. This sample comprised blood, obtained from a patient whose treatment included radiotherapy and nephrectomy. The receptor source for this set is a woman aged 55-70 years with renal cell carcinoma.

The V call is TRBV28, the J call TRBJ2-7; tentatively, D is TRBD2 (6 bases). This CDR3 has 14 amino acids. Per germline, CDR1 MDHEN and CDR2 SYDVKM. V gave up 3 bases and J gave up 4 bases, with 13 bases separating them. CDR3 coding DNA: TGTGCCAGCAGTTTCCCGGGAGAAATTTACGAGCAGTACTTC. Protein sequence: CASSFPGEIYEQYF.

The J gene is TRBJ1-5, the V gene TRBV10-2, with 11 bases that match TRBD1. Unmatched junction bases numbered 7, after V lost 6 bases and J lost 0 bases. The CDR3 is 17 amino acids. The germline V gene encodes CDR1 WSHSY and CDR2 SAAADI. The CDR3 bases are TGCGCCAGCAGAACGGACAGGGGGCCGGTTAGCAATCAGCCCCAGCATTTT. This encodes CASRTDRGPVSNQPQHF.

V is TRBV11-1 and J is TRBJ2-1; D not resolved. The germline CDR1 and CDR2 sequences are SGHAT and FQDESV (reference sequence). The CDR3 sequence is 15 residues long. V was cut by 1 base and J by 12 bases, with 19 bases left in between. In DNA, the CDR3 is TGTGCCAGCAGCTTAGGACCAATCCAATCCAATCGGCAGTTCTTC. Amino acids: CASSLGPIQSNRQFF.

CDR3 sequence: CASSLKDYGYTF. CDR3 bases: TGTGCCAGCAGCTTAAAGGATTATGGCTACACCTTC. The chain uses TRBV7-9 and TRBJ1-2, with D hard to call. The V and J ends lost 2 bases and 5 bases respectively, with 6 bases between them. Per germline, CDR1 SEHNR and CDR2 FQNEAQ (reference sequence). The CDR3 loop spans 12 amino acids.

The chain uses TRBV28 and TRBJ1-2; D not resolved. The CDR3 is 11 amino acids. Trimming pared 6 bases from V and 5 bases from J, leaving 7 bases between. Germline V CDR1 and CDR2: MDHEN, SYDVKM. CDR3: CASSLKYGYTF. DNA for the CDR3: TGTGCCAGCAGCCTCAAATATGGCTACACCTTC.

The rearrangement links TRBV7-2 to TRBJ2-1; 7 positions agree with TRBD2. Germline V CDR1 and CDR2: SGHTA, FQGNSA. Trimming took 2 bases from V and 7 from J; bases not matched to a gene: 5. The CDR3 extends over 14 amino acids. The CDR3 reads CASSLNGGGNEQFF. The CDR3 DNA reads as TGTGCCAGCAGCTTAAACGGGGGAGGGAATGAGCAGTTCTTC.

This rearrangement joins TRBV28 to TRBJ2-1, with 7 bases matching TRBD1. The CDR3 is made up of 13 amino acids. Germline trimming cut 11 bases from V and 5 bases from J; bases unmatched to any gene: 9. Per germline, CDR1 MDHEN and CDR2 SYDVKM. CDR3 sequence (DNA): TGTGCCGGAAACAGGGGTATAGACAATGAGCAGTTCTTC. Amino acid sequence: CAGNRGIDNEQFF.

The chain couples TRBV25-1 to TRBJ1-4; 10 bases map to TRBD1. CDR1 and CDR2 from the germline V gene are MGHDK and SYGVNS. With 4 bases clipped from V and 7 bases from J, the junction kept 6 bases outside the gene matches. The CDR3 length is 15 residues. This chain's CDR3 is CASSARTGGTEKLFF. CDR3 bases: TGTGCCAGCAGTGCCCGGACAGGGGGAACTGAAAAACTGTTTTTT.

The V call is TRBV30, the J call TRBJ1-1, with D hard to call. The germline V gene has CDR1 GTSNPN and CDR2 SVGIG (reference sequence). The CDR3 totals 14 residues. Trimming took 1 base from V and 0 from J, leaving 9 bases between them. CDR3 protein: CAWSGPSMNTEAFF. DNA for the CDR3: TGTGCCTGGAGTGGCCCATCCATGAACACTGAAGCTTTCTTT. The whole variable domain, filled in from reference TRBV30 and TRBJ1-1, reads SQTIHQWPATLVQPVGSPLSLECTVEGTSNPNLYWYRQAAGRGLQLLFYSVGIGQISSEVPQNLSASRPQDRQFILSSKKLLLSDSGFYLCAWSGPSMNTEAFFGQGTRLTVV.

J is TRBJ2-3 and V is TRBV6-5; perhaps TRBD2 as D (5 bases). The germline CDR1 and CDR2 sequences are MNHEY and SVGAGI. The length of the CDR3 is 16 residues. Trimming took off 2 bases at V and 1 base at J, with 13 bases between the two ends. The CDR3, as DNA: TGTGCCAGCAGTTACATCCCGGGGTCAGGCACAGATACGCAGTATTTT. Its translation: CASSYIPGSGTDTQYF.

J is TRBJ1-1 and V is TRBV29-1, with D perhaps matching TRBD1 (5 bases). Germline V gene data show CDR1 as SQVTM and CDR2 as ANQGSEA. The CDR3 sequence is 13 residues long. Between the trimmed V and J ends, which lost 8 bases and 3 bases, there was a span of 16 bases. The CDR3 bases are TGCAGCTCCAGGGCAGGTGGGGACACTGAAGCTTTCTTT. Its protein is CSSRAGGDTEAFF.

The rearrangement uses TRBV27 and TRBJ1-4, with a possible D match to TRBD1 (5 bases). With 1 base removed from V and 6 bases from J, the gap between germline ends came to 12 bases. The CDR3 runs 15 residues. Germline V gene data show CDR1 as MNHEY and CDR2 as SMNVEV (reference sequence). CDR3 DNA: TGTGCCAGCAGTTTATACGGGGGAGGGGATGAAAAACTGTTTTTT. Translating gives CASSLYGGGDEKLFF.

The V call is TRBV5-1, the J call TRBJ1-6; D call uncertain. V was cut by 1 base and J by 8 bases, with 7 bases left in between. The CDR3 covers 13 residues. Per the germline V gene, CDR1 is SGHRS and CDR2 is YFSETQ. Written as DNA, the CDR3 is TGCGCCAGCAGCTTGAACCAGGATTCACCCCTCCACTTT. It yields the protein CASSLNQDSPLHF.

The genes are TRBV28 and TRBJ2-7, with D maybe TRBD2 (5 bases). CDR1 and CDR2 from the germline V gene are MDHEN and SYDVKM. The germline V and J ends were trimmed by 3 bases and 3 bases, with 12 bases remaining between them. The CDR3 covers 14 residues. The CDR3 here is CASSLVPGLYEQYF. CDR3 DNA: TGTGCCAGCAGTTTGGTTCCAGGACTCTACGAGCAGTACTTC.

This rearrangement joins TRBV28 to TRBJ1-2; D is perhaps TRBD1 (5 bases). The V gene lost 11 bases and the J gene lost 8 bases, with 18 bases spanning the gap. Germline CDR1 and CDR2: MDHEN and SYDVKM. The CDR3 spans 12 residues. The CDR3: CASIGAARGYTF. CDR3 in DNA: TGTGCCTCCATCGGGGCGGCGAGGGGCTACACCTTC.